The 7 T cell receptor beta chains given below trace back to one sample, sequenced in a study of PD-1 and CTLA-4 blockade in melanoma. The protocol was immunoSEQ multiplex PCR, while the TCRdb copy is restricted to in-frame clones and leaves out a portion. The data contain about 21,000 clones, more than 70% of them seen just once; the ten biggest clones take up 7.8%. The sequences come from CD8+ T cells from peripheral blood, collected before anti-PD-1 treatment. These receptors came from a human donor with melanoma.

V is TRBV7-9 and J is TRBJ1-2; possibly TRBD1 for D (5 bases). This CDR3 region has 13 residues. Trimming took 7 bases from V and 8 from J, leaving 17 bases between them. Per the germline V gene, CDR1 is SEHNR and CDR2 is FQNEAQ (reference sequence). CDR3 protein: CASTDPHTGGYTF. CDR3 DNA: TGTGCCAGCACCGACCCACACACAGGAGGCTACACCTTC. The full variable domain, in which reference TRBV7-9 and TRBJ1-2 provide the parts outside the CDR3, is DTGVSQNPRHKITKRGQNVTFRCDPISEHNRLYWYRQTLGQGPEFLTYFQNEAQLEKSRLLSDRFSAERPKGSFSTLEIQRTEQGDSAMYLCASTDPHTGGYTFGSGTRLTVV.

The genes are TRBV25-1 and TRBJ1-4, with a tentative D call TRBD1 (6 bases). The CDR3 sequence is 15 residues long. Germline assignment: CDR1 MGHDK and CDR2 SYGVNS. Trimming removed 6 bases at V and 0 bases at J, with 11 bases between. The CDR3 DNA reads as TGTGCCAGCAGGGCCGAGGGGGCAACTAATGAAAAACTGTTTTTT. This gives the protein CASRAEGATNEKLFF.

The chain combines TRBV28 with TRBJ1-3, with D possibly matching TRBD1 (5 bases). The ends were cut back, 5 bases at V and 7 bases at J, with 9 bases in the middle. The CDR3 contains 12 residues. The V gene's germline CDR1 is MDHEN and CDR2 SYDVKM. CDR3 sequence reads: CASSPGGNTIYF. The CDR3 nucleotides read TGTGCCAGCAGTCCCGGGGGGAACACCATATATTTT.

This clone was detected a few times. The CDR3, as DNA: TGTGCCAGCAGCTTGTATGGACACATGAACACTGAAGCTTTCTTT. It yields the protein CASSLYGHMNTEAFF. This chain links TRBV5-6 with TRBJ1-1; a weak D match, TRBD1 (5 bases). Per germline, CDR1 SGHDT and CDR2 YYEEEE. V lost 1 base and J 0 bases, leaving 10 bases between the germline ends. The CDR3 is made up of 15 amino acids.

J is TRBJ2-1 and V is TRBV9; D gene uncertain. The CDR3 length is 16 residues. Trimming cost V 4 bases and J 5 bases, with 19 bases left between them. Germline lookup yields CDR1 SGDLS and CDR2 YYNGEE. The CDR3 protein is CASSSYSLDNDNEQFF. The DNA of the CDR3 is TGTGCCAGCAGCAGCTACAGCTTAGATAACGACAATGAGCAGTTCTTC.

This sequence joins TRBV15 and TRBJ1-4; the match to TRBD1 covers 7 bases. The V gene's germline CDR1 is LNHNV and CDR2 YYDKDF (reference sequence). The CDR3 totals 16 residues. Losses at the gene ends were 0 bases for V and 7 bases for J; bases not matched to a gene: 8. The CDR3 sequence: CATSRDAGAGGEKLFF. The DNA for the CDR3 is TGTGCCACCAGCAGAGATGCCGGCGCAGGGGGTGAAAAACTGTTTTTT.

The V call is TRBV29-1, the J call TRBJ2-5, with TRBD1 matching 7 bases. Germline lookup yields CDR1 SQVTM and CDR2 ANQGSEA. After removal of 2 bases from V and 4 bases from J, the junction contained 7 bases not matched to a gene. The CDR3 is made up of 14 amino acids. CDR3: CSVELTGAIETQYF. In DNA, the CDR3 is TGCAGCGTTGAACTTACAGGGGCAATAGAGACCCAGTACTTC.